This T cell receptor (beta chain) was recorded in a study of T-cell reconstitution after alpha-beta-depleted transplantation in children. Study-wide results and caveats: Expanded clones from the graft, numbering several hundred, reportedly supplied alpha-beta T cells about two months after transplant. High day-60 TCRbeta diversity in some patients came from surviving recipient T cells and thymic progenitors. Newly produced T cells mostly provided counts and TCRbeta diversity after one year, as hyperexpanded clones declined.

With regard to this clonotype: Its target is not known.

The library targeted TCRbeta and was prepared with unique molecular identifiers. TCRdb re-derived calls from the PCR reads in MiXCR, one entry per CDR3 protein. The repertoire holds roughly 790,000 distinct CDR3 sequences, roughly 15% seen once, with around 4.5% in the top ten. The CDR3 is 13 residues long. The germline CDR1 and CDR2 sequences are DFQATT and SNEGSKA (reference sequence). Trimming took off 0 bases at V and 5 bases at J, with 10 bases between the two ends. Sequencing used PBMCs, mostly from graft donor cells, obtained 360 days after TCRalphabeta/CD19-depleted stem cell transplant. The gene calls are TRBV20-1 and TRBJ1-2, with D unclear. This clonotype was sampled from a male patient under 18 who had a stem cell transplant for acute lymphoblastic leukemia, so the T cells may come from the graft donor. The CDR3 DNA is TGCAGTGCTAGAGATCTATCGGGATATGGCTACACCTTC. Its protein is CSARDLSGYGYTF.